What follows are 5 T cell receptor beta chains derived from one specimen sequenced in a study of blood T cell repertoires in COVID-19. Libraries were prepared by immunoSEQ multiplex PCR; TCRdb keeps only in-frame clonotypes and omits some of them. The sample yields 250,000 to 300,000 clones, approximately 89% seen once. Sequences were obtained from PBMCs or T cells enriched from blood (not recorded which). These receptor sequences come from a woman in her sixties who had recovered from COVID-19.

The chain carries TRBV29-1 and TRBJ1-4; no firm D call. From germline, CDR1 is SQVTM and CDR2 ANQGSEA. CDR3 size: 13 residues. V was cut by 4 bases and J by 3 bases, with 9 bases left in between. The CDR3 sequence: CSVGAGSNEKLFF. As DNA, the CDR3 is TGCAGCGTTGGCGCGGGATCTAATGAAAAACTGTTTTTT.

This chain joins TRBV25-1 and TRBJ2-7; the D is unclear. V gave up 2 bases and J gave up 2 bases, with 10 bases separating them. The CDR3 totals 14 residues. Looked up from germline, CDR1 is MGHDK and CDR2 is SYGVNS. CDR3 loop: CASSESDNTYEQYF. The CDR3 DNA reads as TGTGCCAGCAGTGAAAGTGACAACACCTACGAGCAGTACTTC.

The chain links TRBV27 to TRBJ2-7, with 8 bases that match TRBD2. The V and J ends lost 4 bases and 2 bases, in that order; junction bases with no gene match: 4. Germline V gene data show CDR1 as MNHEY and CDR2 as SMNVEV (reference sequence). CDR3 length: 14 residues. The CDR3 sequence: CASSSTSGTYEQYF. Here the CDR3 DNA reads TGTGCCAGCAGTTCAACTAGCGGAACCTACGAGCAGTACTTC.

The chain links TRBV5-1 to TRBJ2-2, with D perhaps TRBD1 (5 bases). The CDR3 length is 18 residues. Trimming removed 1 base at V and 5 bases at J, with 21 bases between. Germline values: CDR1 SGHRS, CDR2 YFSETQ. The CDR3 region is CASSLSPGSPKGTGELFF. The CDR3 nucleotides read TGCGCCAGCAGCTTGTCGCCCGGGTCCCCAAAGGGGACCGGGGAGCTGTTTTTT.

V is TRBV30 and J is TRBJ2-1; 13 nucleotides align to TRBD2. The germline V gene encodes CDR1 GTSNPN and CDR2 SVGIG (reference sequence). CDR3 length equals 18 residues. V shed 0 bases and J 1 base; nucleotides not matched to a gene: 6. Here the CDR3 DNA reads TGTGCCTGGAGTGTGGTGGGACTAGCGGGGTTATCCTACAATGAGCAGTTCTTC. Its protein is CAWSVVGLAGLSYNEQFF.